Reported below is one T cell receptor beta chain. The sample belongs to a study of T cells in Graves' hyperthyroidism and ophthalmopathy. Study overall: Prior to any treatment, at the point of initial diagnosis, peripheral blood was collected.

TCR beta CDR3 sequences were amplified from RNA transcripts. A set of HTBI primers served as the primers for a first-round RT-PCR of the TCR CDR3. TCRdb called the multiplex PCR reads again in MiXCR, with one record for every CDR3 protein. Counted here are some 300,000 distinct CDR3 sequences, 13% occurring once; the ten biggest clones make up about 8%. Participants, patients aged 18 to 65, had newly diagnosed hyperthyroidism with a duration under 2 months. Exclusions: uncontrolled infection, other autoimmune disease, pregnancy, lactation. Each diagnosis drew on symptoms, thyroxine, TRAb, thyroid ultrasound and orbital computed tomography findings. Trimming took 5 bases from V and 2 from J; bases not matched to a gene: 8. The CDR3 has 16 amino acids. CDR1 and CDR2 from the germline V gene are SGHTA and FQGNSA.

The source is a woman aged 25 to 39 with Graves' hyperthyroidism that later progressed to Graves' ophthalmopathy. This chain joins TRBV7-2 and TRBJ2-3, with 9 nucleotides matching TRBD2. The sample was blood. CDR3 protein: CASSPGTSRLTDTQYF. The CDR3 bases are TGTGCCAGCAGCCCGGGGACTAGCAGACTCACAGATACGCAGTATTTT.